This entry features one T cell receptor beta chain sequence. Its target is not known. CD45RO-negative, CCR7-positively selected cells formed the naive CD8 fraction, excluding terminally differentiated effector memory CD45RA+ cells. The data derive from a study of shared clonotypes between healthy human individuals. Regarding the study as a whole: Estimated richness values were generally larger in naive subsets than in memory subsets.

From germline, CDR1 is PRHDT and CDR2 FYEKMQ (reference sequence). This CDR3 has 15 residues. Trimming cost V 5 bases and J 6 bases; bases outside gene matches: 10. The protocol was immunoSEQ multiplex PCR, while the TCRdb copy is restricted to in-frame clones and leaves out a portion. This sample has some 630,000 clones; around 96% occur once, and the top ten carry less than 0.12%. The sample was naive CD8+ T cells sorted from blood. This sequence originates from a woman in her twenties or thirties in good health. The chain combines TRBV13 with TRBJ2-1, with 7 bases matching TRBD2. DNA for the CDR3: TGTGCCAGCAGCCCGGGGACTACATGGGCCAATGAGCAGTTCTTC. It specifies CASSPGTTWANEQFF.